These T cell receptor beta chains were read from a single sample in a study of T cell responses to AZD1222 COVID-19 vaccine. Generated by immunoSEQ multiplex PCR, the TCRdb table keeps only in-frame clones and is missing some. This sample yields 110,000 or so clones, of which just over 85% are seen a single time; roughly a sixth belongs to the top ten. This specimen consisted of peripheral blood, obtained 28 days after the second AZD1222 dose. The receptors originated from an adult who received the AZD1222 COVID-19 vaccine. CDR3s leave out the opening cysteine and the closing phenylalanine or tryptophan.

j_call v_call cdr3_aa
TRBJ2-2 TRBV7-9 ASSSPRRATGELF
TRBJ2-7 TRBV7-8 ASSQQRYEQY
TRBJ2-1 TRBV5-1 ASSPAIAGAVYNEQF
TRBJ2-7 TRBV7-9 ASSLEDRGMHEQY
TRBJ2-5 TRBV11-2 ASSLRLAQETQY
TRBJ1-5 TRBV10-3 AISAGITGQPQH
TRBJ2-7 TRBV4-3 ASSQGGGDVYEQY
TRBJ2-7 TRBV7-9 ASSRLYEQY
TRBJ1-5 TRBV3-1/TRBV3-2 ASSQDAGSNQPQH
TRBJ1-5 TRBV7-8 ASSLDRGPQH
TRBJ2-1 TRBV3-1/TRBV3-2 ASSQDGRDLYNEQF
TRBJ1-5 TRBV2 ASSPDRNNQPQH
TRBJ2-2 TRBV7-6 ASSAGQGNTGELF
TRBJ1-2 TRBV6-5 ASSYSSPSVYGYT
TRBJ2-3 TRBV24-1 ATSDPGQGTTDTQY
TRBJ1-1 TRBV6-5 ASSPPGPTEAF
TRBJ1-1 TRBV6-5 ASSPTDREKAF
TRBJ2-4 TRBV19 ASRIIAGENIQY
TRBJ1-2 TRBV7-9 ASTGQGGGYT
TRBJ1-5 TRBV20-1 SASRGQGDQPQH
TRBJ2-7 TRBV27 ASSVNSGRASYEQY
TRBJ2-1 TRBV7-3 ASGTSGNEQF
TRBJ2-2 TRBV5-4 ASSPVAGGHTGELF
TRBJ1-2 TRBV4-3 ASSQSGVYGYT